This TCR beta chain comes out of a study of radiation and T cells in renal cell carcinoma. Time point given: blood 2 weeks post-SBRT. Treatment of the sample: 15 Gy SBRT to primary tumor, nephrectomy 4 weeks later. This table comes from immunoSEQ multiplex PCR, and its TCRdb copy is limited to in-frame clones, with some not included. The table has about 120,000 clones, roughly 77% seen once. This clone is a singleton in its sample. The trim removed 4 bases at V and 3 bases at J, leaving 5 bases unmatched. Looked up from germline, CDR1 is SGHNT and CDR2 is YYREEE (reference sequence). The CDR3 loop spans 15 amino acids.

The clonotype comes from a woman in her sixties with renal cell carcinoma. Sequencing used blood, obtained from a patient whose treatment included radiotherapy and nephrectomy. This sequence joins TRBV5-4 and TRBJ2-5, with 11 positions matching TRBD2. The CDR3 spells CASSVGTSGKETQYF. In nucleotides, the CDR3 is TGTGCCAGCAGCGTCGGGACTAGCGGTAAAGAGACCCAGTACTTC.